These T cell receptor beta chains were read from a single sample in a study of blood T cell repertoires in COVID-19. This table comes from immunoSEQ multiplex PCR, and its TCRdb copy is limited to in-frame clones, with some not included. The sample yields some 120,000 clones, around four fifths seen once. Sequencing used peripheral blood. The receptors derive from a man older than 75 with active or convalescent COVID-19. Both conserved end residues are part of each CDR3. The order of the fields is J gene, D gene, clone size, V gene, CDR3 protein, CDR3 DNA. A D gene is named only where the DNA matches it firmly. For some rows the clone size is stated as once, few or many, or as a class when expanded; others skip it.

TRBJ2-5 - - TRBV2 CASSVGLQGRETQYF TGTGCCAGCAGTGTTGGGCTCCAGGGAAGAGAGACCCAGTACTTC
TRBJ1-1 TRBD1 few TRBV6-5 CASSRGQGEAFF TGTGCCAGCAGCAGGGGACAGGGAGAAGCTTTCTTT
TRBJ1-3 - - TRBV4-3 CASSQVLGELSGNTIYF TGCGCCAGCAGCCAAGTCCTCGGGGAGCTCTCTGGAAACACCATATATTTT
TRBJ2-5 TRBD1 - TRBV19 CASSIGQGIGKTQYF TGTGCCAGTAGTATAGGACAGGGGATTGGGAAGACCCAGTACTTC
TRBJ1-2 TRBD1 - TRBV6-5 CASATGTGDGYTF TGTGCCAGCGCCACCGGGACAGGGGATGGCTACACCTTC
TRBJ2-1 - - TRBV21-1 CASSSRTPKTDNEQFF TGTGCCAGCAGCTCGCGGACACCGAAGACTGACAATGAGCAGTTCTTC
TRBJ1-2 - - TRBV6-5 CASRSPGINYGYTF TGTGCCAGCAGGTCCCCCGGGATTAACTATGGCTACACCTTC
TRBJ1-5 TRBD1 - TRBV2 CASTTTGQGNQPQHF TGTGCCAGCACCACCACAGGACAGGGGAATCAGCCCCAGCATTTT
TRBJ1-1 TRBD1 - TRBV2 CASSDRTGLTEAFF TGTGCCAGCAGTGACCGGACAGGGCTCACTGAAGCTTTCTTT
TRBJ2-2 - few TRBV7-2 CASSLGGGLNTGELFF TGTGCCAGCAGCCTCGGCGGGGGCCTTAACACCGGGGAGCTGTTTTTT
TRBJ2-1 - few TRBV9 CASSVAQGPNEQFF TGTGCCAGCAGCGTAGCCCAGGGGCCCAATGAGCAGTTCTTC
TRBJ1-2 TRBD1 - TRBV10-3 CAISSTGALSNYGYTF TGTGCCATCAGCAGTACAGGGGCCCTCTCTAACTATGGCTACACCTTC
TRBJ2-7 - once TRBV18 CASSPGVGEQYF TGTGCCAGCTCACCCGGGGTCGGCGAGCAGTACTTC
TRBJ2-3 - - TRBV10-3 CAITRDNTDTQYF TGTGCCATCACTCGGGACAACACAGATACGCAGTATTTT
TRBJ2-5 - - TRBV9 CASSVQGQETQYF TGTGCCAGCAGCGTTCAGGGCCAAGAGACCCAGTACTTC
TRBJ2-5 - - TRBV18 CASSPSWYRRKTQYF TGTGCCAGCTCACCAAGTTGGTACCGCAGAAAGACCCAGTACTTC
TRBJ2-5 - once TRBV2 CASSGGLIQETQYF TGTGCCAGCAGCGGGGGGCTGATTCAAGAGACCCAGTACTTC
TRBJ2-5 - - TRBV7-2 CASSRSQGETQYF TGTGCCAGCAGTAGAAGCCAGGGGGAGACCCAGTACTTC
TRBJ1-1 - - TRBV6-5 CASSYGGGKGTEAFF TGTGCCAGCAGTTACGGGGGGGGAAAGGGCACTGAAGCTTTCTTT
TRBJ1-5 - - TRBV12-5 CASGSPSGPQHF TGTGCTAGTGGTTCCCCTTCCGGGCCCCAGCATTTT
TRBJ1-2 - - TRBV19 CASSLGQSNYGYTF TGTGCCAGTAGTCTAGGACAATCCAACTATGGCTACACCTTC
TRBJ2-1 - - TRBV7-6 CASSLDYAGISYNEQFF TGTGCCAGCAGCTTAGACTATGCGGGAATCTCCTACAATGAGCAGTTCTTC
TRBJ1-2 - - TRBV20-1 CSASQDYGYTF TGCAGTGCTAGTCAGGACTATGGCTACACCTTC
TRBJ1-3 - - TRBV14 CASRDRGASGNTIYF TGTGCCAGCAGAGACCGCGGCGCCTCTGGAAACACCATATATTTT
TRBJ1-3 - - TRBV6-6 CASSYDSAGIYF TGTGCCAGCAGTTACGACTCCGCCGGGATATATTTT
TRBJ1-1 - - TRBV6-2/TRBV6-3 CASSQRAKNTEAFF TGTGCCAGCAGCCAGCGGGCCAAGAACACTGAAGCTTTCTTT
TRBJ1-1 - - TRBV12-3/TRBV12-4 CASSRTWNTEAFF TGTGCCAGCAGTCGTACATGGAACACTGAAGCTTTCTTT
TRBJ1-5 TRBD1 - TRBV3-1/TRBV3-2 CASSQEGGPNKGNQPQHF TGTGCCAGCAGCCAAGAAGGGGGCCCGAACAAGGGCAATCAGCCCCAGCATTTT
TRBJ1-2 - - TRBV27 CASSLSGKGASYGYTF TGTGCCAGCAGTTTATCGGGTAAAGGGGCAAGCTATGGCTACACCTTC
TRBJ2-7 TRBD1 - TRBV12-3/TRBV12-4 CASSSQGAYEQYF TGTGCCAGCAGTTCACAGGGGGCCTACGAGCAGTACTTC
TRBJ2-7 - - TRBV28 CASSYGGLLSYEQYF TGTGCCAGCAGTTACGGGGGACTCCTGTCCTACGAGCAGTACTTC
TRBJ2-7 TRBD1 - TRBV6-6 CASSETGEIREQYF TGTGCCAGCAGCGAAACAGGGGAAATCCGCGAGCAGTACTTC
TRBJ2-7 - - TRBV11-3 CASSLTGREQYF TGTGCCAGCAGCCTAACAGGGCGGGAGCAGTACTTC
TRBJ1-1 TRBD1 few TRBV6-4 CASSHRGPAEAFF TGTGCCAGCAGTCACAGGGGGCCCGCTGAAGCTTTCTTT
TRBJ2-7 - - TRBV30 CAWGGDIGRLGEQYF TGTGCCTGGGGGGGGGACATCGGCCGGCTCGGCGAGCAGTACTTC
TRBJ2-3 TRBD2 - TRBV7-2 CASSRLAGPDTQYF TGTGCCAGCAGCCGTCTAGCGGGGCCAGATACGCAGTATTTT
TRBJ2-3 - - TRBV2 CASSEGQAGATQYF TGTGCCAGCAGTGAAGGACAGGCCGGGGCTACGCAGTATTTT
TRBJ1-5 - - TRBV5-6 CASSVQGSFQPQHF TGTGCCAGCAGCGTGCAGGGGAGTTTTCAGCCCCAGCATTTT
TRBJ1-1 - - TRBV3-1/TRBV3-2 CASSQGPGGPEAFF TGTGCCAGCAGCCAAGGGCCCGGGGGTCCTGAAGCTTTCTTT
TRBJ2-1 TRBD2 - TRBV2 CASSGLAGNSSYNEQFF TGTGCCAGCAGTGGGCTAGCGGGGAATAGCTCCTACAATGAGCAGTTCTTC
TRBJ2-7 - - TRBV6-2/TRBV6-3 CASSYPSRPGYEQYF TGTGCCAGCAGTTACCCCTCTAGGCCCGGCTACGAGCAGTACTTC
TRBJ1-2 - - TRBV12-5 CASGLTGRGYTF TGTGCTAGTGGTTTGACAGGGAGAGGCTACACCTTC
TRBJ1-3 TRBD1 - TRBV5-1 CASSSDRGNGNTIYF TGCGCCAGCAGCTCGGACAGGGGGAATGGAAACACCATATATTTT
TRBJ2-7 - once TRBV5-1 CASSPAVRGAGDEQYF TGCGCCAGCAGCCCCGCGGTACGGGGAGCAGGAGACGAGCAGTACTTC
TRBJ2-1 TRBD2 - TRBV6-5 CASKDVAGDYNEQFF TGTGCCAGCAAGGATGTAGCGGGGGACTACAATGAGCAGTTCTTC
TRBJ2-1 - - TRBV6-6 CASNTHGGNNEQFF TGTGCCAGCAATACCCATGGAGGAAACAATGAGCAGTTCTTC
TRBJ2-5 - - TRBV7-2 CASSLGLWEETQYF TGTGCCAGCAGCTTGGGTCTTTGGGAGGAGACCCAGTACTTC
TRBJ2-7 - - TRBV28 CASSSNYEQYF TGTGCCAGCAGTTCTAACTACGAGCAGTACTTC
TRBJ1-5 - few TRBV12-1 CASSSPGQGTYQPQHF TGTGCCAGCAGCTCTCCGGGACAGGGAACTTATCAGCCCCAGCATTTT
TRBJ2-7 TRBD2 - TRBV15 CATSRGGGGGAYEQYF TGTGCCACCAGCAGAGGAGGCGGGGGAGGGGCCTACGAGCAGTACTTC
TRBJ2-3 TRBD2 - TRBV30 CAWSGGGTDTQYF TGTGCCTGGAGCGGGGGGGGCACAGATACGCAGTATTTT
TRBJ2-1 TRBD2 - TRBV2 CASRAGGRDEQFF TGTGCCAGCCGGGCGGGGGGAAGAGATGAGCAGTTCTTC
TRBJ1-1 - once TRBV27 CASLESGRWNTEAFF TGTGCCAGTCTCGAGTCAGGGCGTTGGAACACTGAAGCTTTCTTT
TRBJ1-1 TRBD1 - TRBV3-1/TRBV3-2 CASSLSGTGPEAFF TGTGCCAGCAGCCTCTCCGGGACAGGGCCTGAAGCTTTCTTT